Listed below are T cell receptor beta chains from one sample, sequenced in a study of T cell changes during pregnancy in multiple sclerosis. The method was immunoSEQ multiplex PCR; TCRdb's version includes in-frame clones alone and lacks a portion of them. This sample carries over 100,000 clones, 80% to 95% of them seen once, and the ten largest clones take 1.5%. Sequencing was performed on peripheral blood, taken in the third trimester of pregnancy. Source of these receptors: a female donor with multiple sclerosis, enrolled in a pregnancy study. Each CDR3 is given with its conserved first and last residue. D genes are given only for firm matches. Clone size is shown for a subset of rows, as once, few, many or a class of expanded clone.

j_call	clone_size	v_call	d_call	cdr3_nt	cdr3_aa
TRBJ1-5	NA	TRBV27	NA	TGTGCCAGCAGTTTTAGAGGCCTCAATCAGCCCCAGCATTTT	CASSFRGLNQPQHF
TRBJ2-5	once	TRBV5-8	NA	TGTGCCAGCAGCTTGGCCGTGGGGGGACTCCGGGAGACCCAGTACTTC	CASSLAVGGLRETQYF
TRBJ2-2	once	TRBV5-4	TRBD2	TGTGCCAGCAGCTTGGTAGCGGGAGCGAACACCGGGGAGCTGTTTTTT	CASSLVAGANTGELFF
TRBJ2-2	NA	TRBV5-1	TRBD2	TGCGCCAGCAGCTTACTAGCGGTCGGAGACACCGGGGAGCTGTTTTTT	CASSLLAVGDTGELFF
TRBJ1-1	once	TRBV15	NA	TGTGCCACCCACAGGGCCATGAACACTGAAGCTTTCTTT	CATHRAMNTEAFF
TRBJ1-5	NA	TRBV2	TRBD1	TGTGCCAGCAGGAGGACAGGGAGCAATCAGCCCCAGCATTTT	CASRRTGSNQPQHF
TRBJ2-7	NA	TRBV28	TRBD1	TGTGCCAGCAGTTTACCGACAGGGGGCTACTACGAGCAGTACTTC	CASSLPTGGYYEQYF
TRBJ1-1	once	TRBV19	TRBD1	TGTGCCAGTAGTGTGACAGGGGCGGGCACTGAAGCTTTCTTT	CASSVTGAGTEAFF
TRBJ2-5	NA	TRBV30	NA	TGTGCCTGGAGTTTGGGGGCTGTTAGAGAGACCCAGTACTTC	CAWSLGAVRETQYF
TRBJ2-2	NA	TRBV7-2	NA	TGTGCCAGCAGCTTAACCAGGGCGGACACCGGGGAGCTGTTTTTT	CASSLTRADTGELFF
TRBJ1-1	NA	TRBV6-1	TRBD1	TGTGCCATCGGGACAGCGTCGAACACTGAAGCTTTCTTT	CAIGTASNTEAFF
TRBJ2-3	NA	TRBV23-1	NA	TGCGCCAGCCCCCCTGGGGGGGCGGGAGATACGCAGTATTTT	CASPPGGAGDTQYF